The 9 T cell receptor beta chains below were found in one sample sequenced in a study of cytotoxic CD8 clonotypes in ibrutinib-treated CLL. Here immunoSEQ multiplex PCR was the method, and the copy in TCRdb shows in-frame clones only, minus some. The sample yields under 150,000 clones, 80% to 95% seen once. The source was PBMCs, collected after 12 months of ibrutinib treatment. The receptors were sampled from a human donor with chronic lymphocytic leukemia.

The CDR3 nucleotides read TGTGCCAGCTCACCCCGCCCTTCGGGGGCTATGGCAGATACGCAGTATTTT. It specifies CASSPRPSGAMADTQYF. The V call is TRBV18, the J call TRBJ2-3, with D perhaps given as TRBD1 or TRBD2 (6 bases each). Germline assignment: CDR1 KGHSH and CDR2 LQKENI. Trimming took off 3 bases at V and 4 bases at J, with 20 bases between the two ends. The CDR3 length is 17 residues.

CDR3 DNA: TGTGCCAGCAGCTTAGGGCTAGCGGGAGTTAGTGAGCAGTTCTTC. It encodes CASSLGLAGVSEQFF. This sequence joins TRBV7-2 and TRBJ2-1; TRBD2 aligns across 10 bases. The CDR3 has 15 residues. Germline V CDR1 and CDR2: SGHTA, FQGNSA. The V gene end was trimmed by 1 base and the J gene end by 9 bases; junction bases not matched to a gene: 6.

This clone was seen a few times. The same CDR3 arises from other DNA sequences in this sample as well. The rearrangement uses TRBV19 and TRBJ1-5, with D uncertain. The V and J ends lost 3 bases and 3 bases respectively, with 6 bases between them. Germline V gene data show CDR1 as LNHDA and CDR2 as SQIVND (reference sequence). The CDR3 has 13 amino acids. CDR3 protein: CASSIAVNQPQHF. In DNA form, the CDR3 reads TGTGCCAGTAGTATCGCGGTCAATCAGCCCCAGCATTTT.

V and J are TRBV6-5 and TRBJ2-6; no clear D. V dropped 8 bases and J dropped 0 bases, with 11 bases sitting between them. The CDR3 consists of 15 residues. Germline CDR1 is MNHEY and CDR2 is SVGAGI. CDR3 sequence reads: CASSFFGSGANVLTF. The CDR3 nucleotides are TGTGCCAGCTCCTTTTTTGGCTCTGGGGCCAACGTCCTGACTTTC.

The chain recombines TRBV27 with TRBJ2-7, with a tentative D call TRBD2 (6 bases). This CDR3 spans 14 amino acids. The V and J ends lost 6 bases and 3 bases respectively, with 15 bases between them. From germline, CDR1 is MNHEY and CDR2 SMNVEV (reference sequence). CDR3: CASSPGSGDYEQYF. The DNA of the CDR3 is TGTGCCAGCAGCCCAGGGTCGGGGGACTACGAGCAGTACTTC.

The chain recombines TRBV9 with TRBJ1-2; D is unresolved. CDR3 length: 13 residues. The germline V gene encodes CDR1 SGDLS and CDR2 YYNGEE. V lost 0 bases to trimming and J lost 8 bases, with 11 bases between them. The CDR3 region has the DNA TGTGCCAGCAGCGTAGCGGCGGGGAAGGGCTACACCTTC. It translates to CASSVAAGKGYTF.

The rearrangement uses TRBV29-1 and TRBJ2-5; D remains ambiguous. In germline, CDR1 is SQVTM, CDR2 ANQGSEA. With 6 bases removed from V and 1 base from J, the gap between germline ends came to 15 bases. The CDR3 is 14 amino acids. CDR3 coding DNA: TGCAGCGTCCTGGTGCTACAATTCCAAGAGACCCAGTACTTC. It is translated as CSVLVLQFQETQYF. Full variable domain (rest looked up from reference TRBV29-1 and TRBJ2-5): SAVISQKPSRDICQRGTSLTIQCQVDSQVTMMFWYRQQPGQSLTLIATANQGSEATYESGFVIDKFPISRPNLTFSTLTVSNMSPEDSSIYLCSVLVLQFQETQYFGPGTRLLVL.

This chain joins TRBV28 and TRBJ1-1, with 7 bases aligning to TRBD1. CDR1 MDHEN and CDR2 SYDVKM come from the germline V gene. The V gene end was trimmed by 4 bases and the J gene end by 5 bases; junction bases not matched to a gene: 7. CDR3 length: 14 amino acids. The CDR3 DNA is TGTGCCAGCAGTTCTACAGGGGAAGGGACTGAAGCTTTCTTT. Amino acids: CASSSTGEGTEAFF.

The chain joins TRBV10-3 to TRBJ2-7; D possibly corresponds to TRBD2 (6 bases). CDR1 and CDR2 (germline): ENHRY, SYGVKD. The V end lost 0 bases, the J end lost 0 bases, and 12 bases lay between the germline ends. The CDR3 is 16 residues long. The CDR3 nucleotides read TGTGCCATCAGTGAGTCGGGGAGGTCCCTCTCCTACGAGCAGTACTTC. This translates into CAISESGRSLSYEQYF.